One and the same sample provided the 13 T cell receptor beta chains below, sequenced in a study of glioma-infiltrating T cells (dated by TCRdb to the mid-2010s). Data came from an Illumina MiSeq. TCR alpha and beta CDR3 regions were amplified with the iRepertoire nested amplicon-rescue multiplex PCR (arm-PCR) platform from RNA. TCRdb reanalyzed the raw reads on its own, using fastp at Q25 for trimming and MiXCR for clone calling, and kept in-frame beta chains. Each CDR3 protein appears once, grouped with its most common genes and DNA. The sample data list around 350,000 distinct CDR3 sequences, and 41% of these were observed just once. Jointly, the top ten make up about 11% of the sample. Material for sequencing was glioma tissue, nonneoplastic brain tissue, or PBMCs (not recorded which). The receptors were sampled from a human donor with low-grade glioma or glioblastoma, undergoing nonglioma brain surgery, or in good health (not recorded which).

This clonotype was observed a few times. The chain has TRBV12-3 or TRBV12-4 and TRBJ1-5; no clear D. V was clipped by 7 bases and J by 2 bases, with 6 bases between them. This CDR3 contains 12 residues. In nucleotides, the CDR3 is TGTGCCAGCAAATACGGCAATCAGCCCCAGCATTTT. Encoded protein: CASKYGNQPQHF.

Notes on this clonotype: This clone may be a read error of a much larger clone one base away. Here the CDR3 reads CASSQPGTLSYEQYF. CDR3 in DNA: TGTGCCAGCAGTCAACCCGGGACACTCTCCTACGAGCAGTACTTC. This chain joins TRBV6-6 and TRBJ2-7, with a weak D call TRBD1 (6 bases). CDR3 size: 15 residues. CDR1 is MNHNY, CDR2 SVGAGI, per germline (reference sequence). V lost 5 bases and J lost 0, with 14 bases in between.

On this clonotype: A much more abundant neighbour one base away suggests this may be a read error. The rearrangement links TRBV20-1 to TRBJ1-1; no definite D call. CDR1 DFQATT and CDR2 SNEGSKA come from the germline V gene (reference sequence). The CDR3 is 15 amino acids. The V end lost 6 bases, the J end lost 1 base, and 18 bases lay between the germline ends. The DNA of the CDR3 is TGCAGTGCCATGTTCCGCTCAGTGTCGAACACTGAAGCTTTCTTT. It is translated as CSAMFRSVSNTEAFF.

Points on this clonotype: A much larger clone is a single base away; this may be a read error. The chain uses TRBV27 and TRBJ1-5; no reliable D call. The CDR3 is made up of 13 amino acids. CDR1 and CDR2 from the germline V gene are MNHEY and SMNVEV (reference sequence). The CDR3 sequence is CASSFYPSQPKHF. CDR3 DNA: TGTGCCAGCAGTTTCTACCCCAGTCAGCCCAAGCATTTT.

This rearrangement joins TRBV6-2 or TRBV6-3 to TRBJ2-7, with 9 bases lining up with TRBD1. Germline V gives CDR1 MNHEY, CDR2 SVGEGT. The CDR3 loop spans 11 amino acids. V lost 11 bases to trimming and J lost 5 bases; unmatched junction nucleotides: 4. CDR3 region: CAVRQGDEQYF. In DNA, the CDR3 is TGTGCCGTCAGACAGGGGGACGAGCAGTACTTC.

This clonotype was picked up one time. The rearrangement uses TRBV4-1 and TRBJ2-7; tentative D call: TRBD2 (6 bases). The CDR3 has 14 residues. From germline, CDR1 is MGHRA and CDR2 YSYEKL. V lost 5 bases and J 3 bases, leaving 14 bases between the germline ends. CDR3 bases: TGCGCCAGCAGCTTGAGGCTAGCGATCTACGAGCAGTACTTC. It translates to CASSLRLAIYEQYF.

A word on this clonotype: This may arise from a read error, as a much more abundant clone is one base away. The chain recombines TRBV27 with TRBJ1-5, with a possible D match to TRBD1 (5 bases). Per germline, CDR1 MNHEY and CDR2 SMNVEV (reference sequence). This CDR3 spans 13 amino acids. The V end lost 8 bases, the J end lost 6 bases, and 14 bases lay between the germline ends. Written as DNA, the CDR3 is TGTGCCAGCGGGAGGCAGGGAGCTCAGCCCCAGCATTTT. This codes for CASGRQGAQPQHF.

This clonotype came up many times. The V gene is TRBV4-3, the J gene TRBJ2-2; no reliable D call. Germline CDR1 LGHNA, CDR2 YSLEER. The germline V and J ends were trimmed by 4 bases and 5 bases, with 2 bases remaining between them. The CDR3 has 11 amino acids. The CDR3 sequence: CASSLTGELFF. The DNA of the CDR3 is TGCGCCAGCAGCCTGACCGGGGAGCTGTTTTTT.

This clonotype was observed at least ten times. The chain's CDR3 is CASSFSRGFQPQHF. DNA for the CDR3: TGTGCCAGCAGTTTTAGCAGGGGGTTTCAGCCCCAGCATTTT. The genes are TRBV27 and TRBJ1-5; 7 bases align to TRBD1. The CDR3 runs to 14 residues. CDR1 and CDR2 (germline): MNHEY, SMNVEV (reference sequence). Trimming took 3 bases from V and 6 from J; bases not matched to a gene: 5.

As concerns this clonotype: Just one base apart from a much larger clone, this may be a read error. The rearrangement uses TRBV28 and TRBJ1-1; unclear D gene. Trimming pared 3 bases from V and 5 bases from J, leaving 10 bases between. Germline V gene data show CDR1 as MDHEN and CDR2 as SYDVKM. This CDR3 contains 13 residues. CDR3 sequence reads: CASSFQEVTEAFF. The DNA for the CDR3 is TGTGCCAGCAGTTTCCAGGAAGTGACTGAAGCTTTCTTT.

On this clonotype itself: It may be a read error: a sequence one base away is much more abundant. The J gene is TRBJ1-1, the V gene TRBV20-1; 8 bases are a match to TRBD1. The junction had 9 bases not matched to a gene; V was cut back by 1 base and J by 5 bases. The CDR3 is made up of 15 amino acids. Germline V gives CDR1 DFQATT, CDR2 SNEGSKA (reference sequence). The CDR3 bases are TGCAGTGCTAGAGTTCTGGACAGGGTTTATACTGAAGCTTTCTTT. Translated, it gives CSARVLDRVYTEAFF.

This sequence joins TRBV19 and TRBJ1-5; D uncertain. V was trimmed by 5 bases and J by 3 bases, leaving 14 bases between them. CDR3 length: 15 residues. Germline CDR1 is LNHDA and CDR2 is SQIVND (reference sequence). The CDR3 DNA sequence: TGTGCCAGTAGTGGGAAAGGACCGATCAATCAGCCCCAGCATTTT. Translated, it gives CASSGKGPINQPQHF.

V gene TRBV28 combines with J gene TRBJ2-1; either TRBD1 or TRBD2 may supply D (5 bases each). Deletions cut 5 bases from V and 11 bases from J, with 25 bases between. CDR3 size: 16 residues. Germline V gene sequence: CDR1 MDHEN, CDR2 SYDVKM. This chain's CDR3 is CASSPPAGGGGWKQFF. The CDR3 DNA is TGTGCCAGCAGTCCCCCCGCTGGGGGTGGGGGATGGAAGCAGTTCTTC.